This T cell receptor beta chain appears in the sequencing data of a study of cytomegalovirus exposure and HLA in healthy donors. Study information: Out of 300 to 500 genotyped donors, about 76% belonged to the Caucasian-associated ancestry cluster. Study-level results: Most TCRs appeared rarely, but some public TCRs recurred in many donors. The CMV antigen specificity of a few CMV-associated chains was confirmed through in vitro analysis. Follow-up analysis later connected one missense variant in DCLRE1C with trimming of TCR beta V- and J-genes.

Notes on this clone: Its antigen is currently unknown.

The PCR had 60 Vbeta and 13 Jbeta primers. The data were produced by immunoSEQ multiplex PCR, yet TCRdb's version contains in-frame clones alone and is incomplete. The table has approximately 150,000 clones, 80% seen once. This sequence was found in a woman aged 40 to 50 in good health and CMV-seronegative. Sequencing input: PBMCs.

CDR3 sequence reads: CASSLASHYGYTF. CDR3 DNA sequence: TGTGCCAGCAGTTTGGCCAGTCACTATGGCTACACCTTC. The rearrangement uses TRBV27 and TRBJ1-2; D remains ambiguous. CDR1 is MNHEY and CDR2 is SMNVEV in the germline V gene (reference sequence). CDR3 length: 13 residues. The V end was cut by 3 bases, the J end by 3 bases, with 8 bases between.